A selection of T cell receptor beta chains follows, all from one sample in a study of shared clonotypes between healthy human individuals. The method was immunoSEQ multiplex PCR; TCRdb's version includes in-frame clones alone and lacks a portion of them. The repertoire holds some 900,000 clones, with around 80% as singletons. Sequences were obtained from memory CD4+ T cells sorted from blood. The receptor source for this set is a man younger than 35 in good health. CDR3s include the opening cysteine and the closing phenylalanine or tryptophan. A D gene is named only where the DNA matches it firmly. Size values are once, few and many counts, or a class for expanded clones, and some rows have none.

TRBV6-5,TRBJ1-5,.,.,TGTGCCAGCAGTTATAATACACGAGATAGCAATCAGCCCCAGCATTTT,CASSYNTRDSNQPQHF
TRBV5-6,TRBJ2-5,TRBD1,.,TGTGCCAGCAGCTTTGGACAGGGCCAAGAGACCCAGTACTTC,CASSFGQGQETQYF
TRBV5-6,TRBJ2-1,TRBD2,.,TGTGCCAGCAGCTTTAGCGGGAGTGGCTGGTTCTTC,CASSFSGSGWFF
TRBV6-4,TRBJ1-2,.,.,TGTGCCAGCAGTGACTCCTACCGAGGAGCTAACTATGGCTACACCTTC,CASSDSYRGANYGYTF
TRBV7-2,TRBJ2-7,TRBD2,.,TGTGCCAGCAGCTGGACTAGCGGGGGACGAAACGAGCAGTACTTC,CASSWTSGGRNEQYF
TRBV29-1,TRBJ1-4,TRBD1,.,TGCAGTGCAGGGGGTAGTGAAAAACTGTTTTTT,CSAGGSEKLFF
TRBV30,TRBJ2-1,TRBD2,.,TGTGCCGGGGGCGGGAGGGCCGGTGAGCAGTTCTTC,CAGGGRAGEQFF
TRBV29-1,TRBJ1-4,TRBD1,.,TGCAGCGCTTCACAGGGGGGAAGACGTGAAAAACTGTTTTTT,CSASQGGRREKLFF
TRBV18,TRBJ2-3,TRBD2,.,TGTGCCAGCTCGAGAGGCCTAGCGGGAGAGGAAGATACGCAGTATTTT,CASSRGLAGEEDTQYF
TRBV7-2,TRBJ2-5,.,few,TGTGCCAGCAGCTCAATACCCCCGGACCAGTACTTC,CASSSIPPDQYF
TRBV7-9,TRBJ2-7,.,.,TGTGCCAGCACCCCTGTCGGGACGATCTCCTACGAGCAGTACTTC,CASTPVGTISYEQYF
TRBV5-1,TRBJ2-3,.,.,TGCGCCAGCAGCGGGGACTCTCGGGGGACGGATACGCAGTATTTT,CASSGDSRGTDTQYF
TRBV5-6,TRBJ2-3,.,.,TGTGCCAGCAGCTTGGCGCAGGTCAGCGATACGCAGTATTTT,CASSLAQVSDTQYF
TRBV6-6,TRBJ2-1,TRBD1,.,TGTGCCAGCAGTAGGGGACAGAGCTCCTACAATGAGCAGTTCTTC,CASSRGQSSYNEQFF
TRBV6-6,TRBJ1-6,.,.,TGTGCCAGCAGCCGGACTGCTAATTCACCCCTCCACTTT,CASSRTANSPLHF